The 18 T cell receptor beta chains below come from one sample, sequenced in a study of tissue T cells after allogeneic stem cell transplantation. The data were produced by immunoSEQ multiplex PCR, yet TCRdb's version contains in-frame clones alone and is incomplete. Of some 48,000 clones in the sample, 65% to 80% were seen once. Sample: sorted cells pooled from one or two spleens. The receptors come from a pool of C57BL/6 mice in good health.

In the case of this clone: Mouse gene names apply. The CDR3 end falls 1 residue outside the read, so it is completed with the germline J gene. The chain combines TRBV12-1 with TRBJ1-4, with D hard to call. This CDR3 region has 11 residues. Germline values: CDR1 SGHSN, CDR2 HYEKVE. V was trimmed by 0 bases and J by 7 bases, leaving 2 bases between them. CDR3 loop: CASSLSERLFF. CDR3 bases read: TGTGCCAGCTCTCTCAGCGAAAGATTATTT.

Comments on this clone: The genes are named according to mouse. Sequencing ends 1 residue short of the CDR3 end; the germline J gene provides the rest. The chain uses TRBV20 and TRBJ1-2, with D tentatively TRBD1 (5 bases). This CDR3 is built from 12 residues. CDR1 and CDR2 (germline): GFQATS, STVNSAI. Trimming pared 6 bases from V and 0 bases from J, leaving 8 bases between. The part of the CDR3 DNA that was read is TGTGGTGCGTGGACAACAAACTCCGACTACACC. Protein product: CGAWTTNSDYT. The entire CDR3 is CGAWTTNSDYTF.

This clone was seen once. Genes here carry mouse names. The DNA ends 1 residue before the CDR3 does, and the rest of the CDR3 is filled in from the germline J gene. V is TRBV20 and J is TRBJ2-5; TRBD2 matches 10 bases. J gave up 0 bases and V 1 base, and 1 base lay outside the gene matches. This CDR3 is built from 15 residues. Germline loops: CDR1 GFQATS, CDR2 STVNSAI. The sequenced CDR3 bases are TGTGGTGCTAGGGGGACTGGGGGAAACCAAGACACCCAGTAC. It encodes CGARGTGGNQDTQY. The complete CDR3 sequence is CGARGTGGNQDTQYF.

As concerns this clone: Gene names follow the mouse nomenclature. Read coverage stops 1 residue before the CDR3 terminus; the germline J gene supplies the remainder. V and J are TRBV4 and TRBJ2-1, with 12 positions matching TRBD2. Germline CDR1 is LGHDT and CDR2 is YNNKQL (reference sequence). V was pared by 5 bases and J by 5 bases, with 1 base of the junction left unmatched. The CDR3 length is 14 residues. Partial CDR3 DNA: TGTGCCAGCAGCAGGGACTGGGGGGATGCTGAGCAGTTC. Its translation: CASSRDWGDAEQF. The entire CDR3 protein reads CASSRDWGDAEQFF.

Details on this clone: The gene names here belong to mouse. The read stops 1 residue short of the end of the CDR3; the missing end is completed from the germline J gene. The chain carries TRBV2 and TRBJ2-5, with 8 bases fitting TRBD2. With V trimmed by 1 base and J by 0 bases, 3 bases remained unmatched. Per the germline V gene, CDR1 is LGHNA and CDR2 is YSYQKL. This CDR3 is built from 16 residues. The CDR3 sequence: CASSQVLGGNQDTQYF. The DNA read from the CDR3 is TGTGCCAGCAGCCAAGTCCTGGGGGGTAACCAAGACACCCAGTAC.

As for this clone: Mouse germline and gene names are used. Read coverage stops 1 residue before the CDR3 terminus; the germline J gene supplies the remainder. This chain uses TRBV13-1 with TRBJ2-1; 7 positions agree with TRBD2. Germline V CDR1 and CDR2: NSHNY, SYGAGN. Germline trimming cut 2 bases from V and 0 bases from J; bases unmatched to any gene: 5. This CDR3 spans 16 amino acids. CDR3 in amino acids: CASSEGAGGNYAEQFF. CDR3 DNA, as far as it was read: TGTGCCAGCAGTGAAGGAGCTGGGGGTAACTATGCTGAGCAGTTC.

On this clone: The germline and genes are mouse ones. The CDR3 end falls 1 residue outside the read, so it is completed with the germline J gene. The rearrangement uses TRBV4 and TRBJ2-4, with D uncertain. Germline V gives CDR1 LGHDT, CDR2 YNNKQL (reference sequence). Trimming took off 5 bases at V and 5 bases at J, with 11 bases between the two ends. The CDR3 has 13 residues. The DNA read from the CDR3 is TGTGCCAGCAGCCGTCGGGGAAGAAACACCTTGTAC. Amino acid sequence: CASSRRGRNTLY. The whole CDR3 reads CASSRRGRNTLYF.

This clone turned up a few times. Gene names follow the mouse nomenclature. With the read ending 1 residue before the CDR3 end, the germline J gene is used to fill in that end. The chain combines TRBV20 with TRBJ1-5; D possibly corresponds to TRBD1 (6 bases). The CDR3 contains 15 residues. The ends were cut back, 0 bases at V and 1 base at J, with 10 bases in the middle. Germline V gene data show CDR1 as GFQATS and CDR2 as STVNSAI. The CDR3 sequence: CGAREPGQNNQAPLF. The DNA read from the CDR3 is TGTGGTGCTAGGGAACCGGGACAAAACAACCAGGCTCCGCTT.

This clone was seen just once. Germline and genes here are mouse. The CDR3 goes on 1 residue after the read ends, and that part is filled in from the germline J gene. V and J are TRBV5 and TRBJ2-4; 9 bases match TRBD2. The CDR3 covers 14 residues. The ends lost 4 bases at V and 3 bases at J; junction bases unmatched: 2. Germline CDR1 reads LGHNA; CDR2 reads YNLKQL (reference sequence). The CDR3: CASSLTGGQNTLYF. Partial CDR3 DNA: TGTGCCAGCAGCCTCACTGGGGGGCAAAACACCTTGTAC.

A few counts support this clone. The listed genes are named as in mouse. The read falls 1 residue short of the CDR3 end, and the missing part is taken from the germline J gene. This sequence joins TRBV12-1 and TRBJ1-5, with 10 bases lining up with TRBD1. CDR1 and CDR2 (germline): SGHSN, HYEKVE. The CDR3 is made up of 16 amino acids. V trimming: 2 bases; J trimming: 4 bases; junction bases outside the gene matches: 7. Incomplete CDR3 DNA: TGTGCCAGCTCTCCGTCTTGGGACAGGGGTAACCAGGCTCCGCTT. Protein: CASSPSWDRGNQAPL. The whole CDR3 protein reads CASSPSWDRGNQAPLF.

A word on this clone: Gene labels here are mouse ones. The read terminates 1 residue ahead of where the CDR3 ends, so the germline J gene completes it. The J gene is TRBJ2-1, the V gene TRBV26, with 12 bases fitting TRBD2. The CDR3 is 16 residues long. Germline values: CDR1 KGHPV, CDR2 FQNQEV (reference sequence). V was clipped by 4 bases and J by 3 bases; unmatched bases: 4. Partial CDR3 DNA: TGTGCCAGCAGTCACGACTGGGGGGGCGGCTATGCTGAGCAGTTC. Protein sequence: CASSHDWGGGYAEQF. The full CDR3 reads CASSHDWGGGYAEQFF.

As concerns this clone: Gene names follow the mouse nomenclature. The read is 1 residue too short to cover the CDR3 end, so that end is filled in from the germline J gene. J is TRBJ2-5 and V is TRBV1, with D unclear. CDR1 is NSQYPW and CDR2 is LRSPGD in the germline V gene (reference sequence). This CDR3 contains 14 residues. The V end lost 0 bases, the J end lost 8 bases, and 12 bases lay between the germline ends. The CDR3 here is CTCSADLKEGTQYF. CDR3 DNA (partial): TGCACCTGCAGTGCAGATCTAAAGGAGGGCACCCAGTAC.

A word on this clone: Gene names denote mouse genes. The missing CDR3 end, 1 residue past where the read stops, is filled in from the germline J gene. Different DNA sequences within this sample yield the same CDR3. The chain has TRBV16 and TRBJ2-7, with 12 positions matching TRBD2. The germline V gene encodes CDR1 SGHSA and CDR2 FRNQAP. The CDR3 runs to 13 residues. Trimming at V came to 8 bases and at J to 6 bases, leaving 5 bases not matched to a gene. The CDR3 protein is CASSRDWGVEQYF. Incomplete CDR3 DNA: TGTGCAAGCTCCCGGGACTGGGGGGTTGAACAGTAC.

There are a few counts of this clone. Gene names denote mouse genes. With the read ending 1 residue before the CDR3 end, the germline J gene is used to fill in that end. V gene TRBV5 combines with J gene TRBJ1-3, with a tentative D call TRBD1 (6 bases). The germline V and J ends were trimmed by 0 bases and 5 bases, with 8 bases remaining between them. Germline-derived CDR1 and CDR2 are LGHNA and YNLKQL (reference sequence). The CDR3 loop spans 14 amino acids. The sequenced CDR3 bases are TGTGCCAGCAGCCAAGACAGGGGAAGAAATACGCTCTAT. Encoded protein: CASSQDRGRNTLY. The whole CDR3 protein reads CASSQDRGRNTLYF.

The table lists this clone with a count of one. Genes and germline are mouse. The CDR3 loop reads CASSLNGGGYYEQYF. The CDR3 DNA, read in part, is TGTGCCAGCTCTCTAAATGGAGGGGGCTATTATGAACAGTAC. This chain links TRBV12-2 with TRBJ2-7; D possibly corresponds to TRBD1 (7 bases). The read finishes 1 residue shy of the CDR3 end, and the germline J gene is used to complete it. Germline V gives CDR1 SGHLS, CDR2 HYDKME. This CDR3 has 15 amino acids. V dropped 1 base and J dropped 4 bases, with 16 bases sitting between them.

Comments on this clone: The genes and germline here are from mouse. The read stops 1 residue short of the end of the CDR3; the missing end is completed from the germline J gene. V and J are TRBV31 and TRBJ2-7; TRBD2 aligns across 9 bases. This CDR3 comprises 14 residues. V lost 1 base and J lost 3; bases outside the gene matches: 4. Germline assignment: CDR1 GKSSPN and CDR2 SITVG. The DNA read from the CDR3 is TGTGCCTGGAGTCCCGGGACTGGGATCTATGAACAGTAC. Translation: CAWSPGTGIYEQY. In full, the CDR3 reads CAWSPGTGIYEQYF.

Of note for this clone: All gene names here are mouse names. The CDR3 is cut off 1 residue early in the read; its end comes from the germline J gene. The rearrangement uses TRBV4 and TRBJ1-3; D not resolved. CDR1 and CDR2 (germline): LGHDT, YNNKQL (reference sequence). This CDR3 comprises 12 residues. The V end lost 5 bases, the J end lost 2 bases, and 4 bases lay between the germline ends. CDR3 DNA, as far as it was read: TGTGCCAGCAGCCAAGCTGGAAATACGCTCTAT. It specifies CASSQAGNTLY. The full CDR3 is CASSQAGNTLYF.

Comment on this clone: Each gene name is a mouse one. The read finishes 1 residue shy of the CDR3 end, and the germline J gene is used to complete it. This chain connects TRBV19 to TRBJ2-4, with TRBD2 matching over 9 bases. Germline loops: CDR1 FNHDT, CDR2 SITEND (reference sequence). V was pared by 1 base and J by 0 bases, with 3 bases of the junction left unmatched. The CDR3 covers 16 residues. This chain's CDR3 is CASSIQLGGSQNTLYF. Partial CDR3 DNA: TGTGCCAGCAGTATACAACTGGGGGGTAGTCAAAACACCTTGTAC.